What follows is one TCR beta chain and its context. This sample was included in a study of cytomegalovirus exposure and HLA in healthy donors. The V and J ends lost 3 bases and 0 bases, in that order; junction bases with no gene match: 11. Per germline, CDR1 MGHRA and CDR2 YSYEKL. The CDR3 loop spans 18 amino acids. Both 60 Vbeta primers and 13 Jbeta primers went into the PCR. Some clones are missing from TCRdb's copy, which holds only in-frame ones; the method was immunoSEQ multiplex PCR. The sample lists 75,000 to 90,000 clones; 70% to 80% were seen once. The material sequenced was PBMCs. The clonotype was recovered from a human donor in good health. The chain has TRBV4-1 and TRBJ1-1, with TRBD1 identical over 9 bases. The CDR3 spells CASSHPRGQGRLNTEAFF. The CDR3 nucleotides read TGCGCCAGCAGCCACCCCCGGGGACAGGGTAGGCTGAACACTGAAGCTTTCTTT.